These 6 T cell receptor beta chains came from one sample sequenced in a study of T cell repertoires in cytomegalovirus infection. From the reads, TCRdb called clonotypes with MiXCR, one entry per CDR3 protein. The sample records some 220,000 distinct CDR3 sequences, about 5.9% being singletons. Sequences were obtained from PBMCs. The receptors derive from a human donor in good health (CMV status not recorded). Some clones in this sample may be carry-over from other donors' samples.

At least ten counts were recorded for this clonotype. V gene TRBV28 combines with J gene TRBJ2-5, with 9 nucleotides matching TRBD2. In germline, CDR1 is MDHEN, CDR2 SYDVKM. With V trimmed by 5 bases and J by 2 bases, 9 bases remained unmatched. The CDR3 is made up of 16 amino acids. The CDR3 bases are TGTGCCAGCAGTCCAATAGCGGGGGTGGGGCAAGAGACCCAGTACTTC. This gives the protein CASSPIAGVGQETQYF.

This clonotype came up many times. V usage is TRBV10-3 and J usage is TRBJ2-7; D assignment may be TRBD1 or TRBD2 (5 bases each). Per the germline V gene, CDR1 is ENHRY and CDR2 is SYGVKD. The length of the CDR3 is 16 residues. The V and J ends lost 3 bases and 0 bases respectively, with 15 bases between them. The CDR3 sequence is CAISEPSAGSSYEQYF. CDR3 bases: TGTGCCATCAGTGAACCCTCGGCAGGGAGCTCCTACGAGCAGTACTTC.

V gene TRBV20-1 combines with J gene TRBJ1-1; tentative D call: TRBD1 (6 bases). The CDR3 sequence is 14 residues long. V shed 3 bases and J shed 1 base, with 12 bases lying between them. Germline CDR1 reads DFQATT; CDR2 reads SNEGSKA (reference sequence). The CDR3 DNA is TGCAGTGCTAGTCTAGGGACATCGAACACTGAAGCTTTCTTT. Translation gives CSASLGTSNTEAFF.

This clonotype occurred many times. This chain uses TRBV7-2 with TRBJ2-7; perhaps TRBD1 as D (5 bases). The germline V and J ends were trimmed by 2 bases and 0 bases, with 11 bases remaining between them. Germline V CDR1 and CDR2: SGHTA, FQGNSA. CDR3 length equals 15 residues. CDR3 residues: CASSLFAGRSYEQYF. For the CDR3, the DNA is TGTGCCAGCAGCTTATTTGCAGGGCGCTCCTACGAGCAGTACTTC.

This clonotype appeared a few times. This chain uses TRBV12-3 or TRBV12-4 with TRBJ1-2, with 12 bases lining up with TRBD1. CDR3 length: 15 residues. Trimming at V came to 2 bases and at J to 5 bases, leaving 3 bases not matched to a gene. The CDR3 loop is CASSLPGQGAYGYTF. CDR3 DNA: TGTGCCAGCAGTTTACCGGGACAGGGGGCTTATGGCTACACCTTC.

This clonotype was picked up many times. The rearrangement links TRBV4-3 to TRBJ2-2; D is possibly TRBD1 (5 bases). Trimming removed 0 bases at V and 8 bases at J, with 10 bases between. The CDR3 is 14 amino acids. CDR1 is LGHNA, CDR2 YSLEER, per germline. As DNA, the CDR3 is TGCGCCAGCAGCCAAGATCCCAGGGCTGGGGAGCTGTTTTTT. Translation: CASSQDPRAGELFF.